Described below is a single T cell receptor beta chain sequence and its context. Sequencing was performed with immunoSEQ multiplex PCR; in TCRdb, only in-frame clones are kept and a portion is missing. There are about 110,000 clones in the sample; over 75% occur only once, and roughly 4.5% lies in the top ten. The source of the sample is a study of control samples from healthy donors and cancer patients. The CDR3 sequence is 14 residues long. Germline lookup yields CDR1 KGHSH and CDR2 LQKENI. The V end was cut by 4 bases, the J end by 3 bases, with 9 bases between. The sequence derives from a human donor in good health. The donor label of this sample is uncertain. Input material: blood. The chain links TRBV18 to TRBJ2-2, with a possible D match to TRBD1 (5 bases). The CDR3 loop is CASSRDSDTGELFF. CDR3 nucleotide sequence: TGTGCCAGCTCACGTGACAGTGACACCGGGGAGCTGTTTTTT.